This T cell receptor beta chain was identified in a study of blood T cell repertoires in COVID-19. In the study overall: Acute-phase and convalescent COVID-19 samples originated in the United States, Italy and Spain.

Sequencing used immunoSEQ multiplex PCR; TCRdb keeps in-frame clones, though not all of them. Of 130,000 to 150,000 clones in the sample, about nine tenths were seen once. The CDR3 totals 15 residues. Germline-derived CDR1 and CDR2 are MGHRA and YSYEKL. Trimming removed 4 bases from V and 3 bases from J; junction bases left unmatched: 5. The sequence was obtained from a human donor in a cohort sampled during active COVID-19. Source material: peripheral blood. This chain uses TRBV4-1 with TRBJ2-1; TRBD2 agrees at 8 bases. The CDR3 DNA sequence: TGCGCCAGCAGCCTCAGCGGGGGAGACTACAATGAGCAGTTCTTC. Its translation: CASSLSGGDYNEQFF.